Presented here are 20 T cell receptor beta chains from one specimen sequenced in a study of cytomegalovirus exposure and HLA in healthy donors. A multiplex PCR was run with 60 Vbeta primers and 13 Jbeta primers. Libraries were prepared by immunoSEQ multiplex PCR; TCRdb keeps only in-frame clonotypes and omits some of them. The sample consists of approximately 150,000 clones, about 79% of them appearing once. The sample was PBMCs. The receptor source for this set is a woman between 25 and 40 years old in good health and CMV-seronegative.

The CDR3 spells CASSGGGRDRGFLYEQYF. CDR3 DNA sequence: TGTGCCAGCAGTGGAGGAGGCCGGGACAGGGGGTTTCTCTACGAGCAGTACTTC. This chain connects TRBV6-1 to TRBJ2-7, with 11 bases fitting TRBD1. The germline gives CDR1 MNHNS, CDR2 SASEGT. The CDR3 has 18 residues. V was pared by 4 bases and J by 3 bases, with 14 bases of the junction left unmatched.

The chain recombines TRBV13 with TRBJ2-5, with a possible D match to TRBD2 (5 bases). This CDR3 contains 17 residues. The germline V gene encodes CDR1 PRHDT and CDR2 FYEKMQ (reference sequence). V dropped 5 bases and J dropped 5 bases, with 24 bases sitting between them. CDR3 sequence (DNA): TGTGCCAGCAGCGCATACCGACATGAGGGAGATCGGGAGACCCAGTACTTC. It codes for CASSAYRHEGDRETQYF.

The rearrangement joins TRBV5-4 to TRBJ2-2; TRBD2 matches 11 bases. The CDR3 covers 16 residues. The V and J ends lost 3 bases and 5 bases, in that order; junction bases with no gene match: 6. CDR1 and CDR2 (germline): SGHNT, YYREEE (reference sequence). CDR3 sequence (DNA): TGTGCCAGCAGCTCTATAGCGGGGGGGCAAACCGGGGAGCTGTTTTTT. It translates to CASSSIAGGQTGELFF.

This clone appeared a few times. The V and J genes are TRBV2 and TRBJ2-7; 9 positions agree with TRBD1. Germline lookup yields CDR1 SNHLY and CDR2 FYNNEI. This CDR3 contains 12 residues. The CDR3, as DNA: TGTTCGGGACAGGGCGGGAACTACGAGCAGTACTTC. It yields the protein CSGQGGNYEQYF.

This clone has more than one count but fewer than ten. The V call is TRBV6-1, the J call TRBJ1-5; D is perhaps TRBD1 (6 bases). Germline V gene sequence: CDR1 MNHNS, CDR2 SASEGT. Trimming stripped 6 bases from V and 0 bases from J, with 12 bases between. The CDR3 spans 15 residues. CDR3 coding DNA: TGTGCCAGCAGGAGGACAGAAGTTAGCAATCAGCCCCAGCATTTT. Translation: CASRRTEVSNQPQHF.

The V gene is TRBV13, the J gene TRBJ1-2; tentative D call: TRBD1 (5 bases). The CDR3 contains 14 residues. Trimming left V 4 bases short and J 3 bases short, with 12 bases between. Germline loops: CDR1 PRHDT, CDR2 FYEKMQ (reference sequence). The CDR3 is CASSSEAGDYGYTF. Written as DNA, the CDR3 is TGTGCCAGCAGCTCCGAGGCGGGGGACTATGGCTACACCTTC.

The chain is built from TRBV2 and TRBJ1-1; 8 nucleotides match TRBD1. The J segment lost 0 bases and the V segment lost 6 bases, leaving 6 bases of the junction unmatched. CDR1 and CDR2 (germline): SNHLY, FYNNEI. The CDR3 sequence is 15 residues long. The CDR3 DNA reads TGTGCCAGCAGAGGACAGGGCGGCATGAACACTGAAGCTTTCTTT. It yields the protein CASRGQGGMNTEAFF.

The genes are TRBV5-4 and TRBJ2-7; D perhaps matches TRBD1 (6 bases). Germline V lookup: CDR1 SGHNT, CDR2 YYREEE (reference sequence). This CDR3 spans 13 amino acids. V lost 0 bases to trimming and J lost 4 bases, with 8 bases between them. In nucleotides, the CDR3 is TGTGCCAGCAGCTTGGGGGGACAATACGAGCAGTACTTC. Amino acid sequence: CASSLGGQYEQYF.

The CDR3 spells CTSSQDENPPPETQYF. For the CDR3, the DNA is TGCACCAGCAGCCAAGATGAGAATCCACCGCCAGAGACCCAGTACTTC. This chain connects TRBV1 to TRBJ2-5; the listed D gene, TRBD2, was not tested against the DNA. TRBV1 is labeled a pseudogene. The CDR3 consists of 16 residues.

The chain joins TRBV2 to TRBJ2-3; D call uncertain. The V end was cut by 7 bases, the J end by 2 bases, with 7 bases between. The CDR3 runs 12 residues. Germline CDR1 and CDR2: SNHLY and FYNNEI. CDR3 sequence (DNA): TGTGCCAGCACCTACTACACAGATACGCAGTATTTT. Translating it yields CASTYYTDTQYF.

The chain couples TRBV6-1 to TRBJ2-7; 8 nucleotides match TRBD1. The V gene end was trimmed by 8 bases and the J gene end by 3 bases; junction bases not matched to a gene: 6. Germline assignment: CDR1 MNHNS and CDR2 SASEGT. The CDR3 has 13 residues. In DNA form, the CDR3 reads TGTGCCAGCGGAACTACAGGGGGCTACGAGCAGTACTTC. This sequence encodes CASGTTGGYEQYF.

The chain links TRBV25-1 to TRBJ1-1, with D maybe TRBD1 (5 bases). Germline V lookup: CDR1 MGHDK, CDR2 SYGVNS. Trimming cost V 11 bases and J 1 base, with 20 bases left between them. This CDR3 contains 15 residues. The CDR3, as DNA: TGTGCCGTCACCGGTATGGGGCAAGGGAACACTGAAGCTTTCTTT. The encoded protein is CAVTGMGQGNTEAFF.

CDR3 loop: CASNSRRLEGSYTF. The CDR3, as DNA: TGTGCCAGCAACTCACGTAGACTGGAGGGGAGCTACACCTTC. V gene TRBV6-5 combines with J gene TRBJ1-2; D may be TRBD1 (5 bases). V was trimmed by 7 bases and J by 9 bases, leaving 21 bases between them. The CDR3 is 14 residues long. Germline V gene lookup returns CDR1 MNHEY and CDR2 SVGAGI.

This clone was counted a few times. The chain links TRBV11-3 to TRBJ2-1; 8 nucleotides line up with TRBD2. CDR3 length: 17 amino acids. CDR1 is SGHNT and CDR2 is YENEEA in the germline V gene. V gave up 7 bases and J gave up 2 bases; unmatched junction bases: 13. Written as DNA, the CDR3 is TGTGCCAGCACCCTACCGCTAGAGCGGGGGCCCTACAATGAGCAGTTCTTC. This translates into CASTLPLERGPYNEQFF.

This sequence joins TRBV2 and TRBJ2-6; D possibly corresponds to TRBD1 (6 bases). Germline CDR1 SNHLY, CDR2 FYNNEI. The CDR3 length is 14 residues. The V end lost 8 bases, the J end lost 4 bases, and 12 bases lay between the germline ends. CDR3 sequence reads: CASVLGTGANVLTF. DNA of the CDR3: TGTGCCAGCGTCCTTGGGACAGGGGCCAACGTCCTGACTTTC.

This sequence joins TRBV9 and TRBJ1-6; maybe TRBD1 (6 bases). Trimming took 4 bases from V and 0 from J, leaving 11 bases between them. Per the germline V gene, CDR1 is SGDLS and CDR2 is YYNGEE. The CDR3 length is 16 residues. The CDR3 reads CASSQTGSSYNSPLHF. The CDR3 DNA reads TGTGCCAGCAGCCAAACAGGGAGCTCCTATAATTCACCCCTCCACTTT.

This chain joins TRBV30 and TRBJ1-4; D is possibly TRBD1 (5 bases). The V and J ends lost 8 bases and 8 bases respectively, with 15 bases between them. Per germline, CDR1 GTSNPN and CDR2 SVGIG (reference sequence). This CDR3 comprises 12 residues. The CDR3 coding sequence is TGTGCCGGAGGCCCGGGGGGGGAAAAACTGTTTTTT. Translated: CAGGPGGEKLFF.

This chain joins TRBV5-1 and TRBJ2-5; the match to TRBD1 covers 10 bases. CDR3 length equals 15 residues. Germline-derived CDR1 and CDR2 are SGHRS and YFSETQ. V was pared by 3 bases and J by 5 bases, with 7 bases of the junction left unmatched. The CDR3 spells CASSSGTGEMETQYF. CDR3 in DNA: TGCGCCAGCAGCTCCGGGACAGGGGAGATGGAGACCCAGTACTTC. Together with reference TRBV5-1 and TRBJ2-5, the CDR3 gives the full variable domain: KAGVTQTPRYLIKTRGQQVTLSCSPISGHRSVSWYQQTPGQGLQFLFEYFSETQRNKGNFPGRFSGRQFSNSRSEMNVSTLELGDSALYLCASSSGTGEMETQYFGPGTRLLVL.

The chain uses TRBV11-3 and TRBJ1-1; D gene ambiguous. Germline V CDR1 and CDR2: SGHNT, YENEEA. The CDR3 extends over 12 amino acids. V was cut by 1 base and J by 5 bases, with 5 bases left in between. CDR3 amino acids: CASSLGQTEAFF. The CDR3 bases are TGTGCCAGCAGCTTAGGTCAGACTGAAGCTTTCTTT.

The chain is built from TRBV4-3 and TRBJ2-6, with 7 bases that match TRBD1. V was pared by 4 bases and J by 7 bases, with 4 bases of the junction left unmatched. Germline CDR1 reads LGHNA; CDR2 reads YSLEER. The CDR3 has 14 residues. The CDR3 nucleotides read TGCGCCAGCAGCCCTGGACAGGACGCCAACGTCCTGACTTTC. Its translation is CASSPGQDANVLTF.